Each of the 11 T cell receptor beta chains below was sequenced from the same sample in a study of T cells in Graves' hyperthyroidism and ophthalmopathy. Researchers took RNA transcripts and amplified the TCR beta CDR3 regions from them. The HTBI primer set drove a first-round RT-PCR of the TCR CDR3. Each CDR3 protein is one row after TCRdb ran MiXCR on the multiplex PCR reads. The sample carries under 400,000 distinct CDR3 sequences, roughly 25% recorded once. The sequenced material came from blood. Receptors were obtained from a man between 45 and 60 years old with Graves' hyperthyroidism.

This clonotype occurred many times. The chain recombines TRBV7-9 with TRBJ2-7; 10 positions match TRBD1. Germline lookup yields CDR1 SEHNR and CDR2 FQNEAQ (reference sequence). The ends lost 5 bases at V and 5 bases at J; junction bases unmatched: 9. The CDR3 extends over 15 amino acids. This CDR3 is CASSQAGTGVDEQYF. Written as DNA, the CDR3 is TGTGCCAGCAGCCAAGCCGGGACAGGGGTTGACGAGCAGTACTTC.

This clonotype was observed a few times. The V and J genes are TRBV7-3 and TRBJ2-3; TRBD1 matches 9 bases. V lost 6 bases and J lost 0; bases outside the gene matches: 7. Per germline, CDR1 SGHTA and CDR2 FQGTGA. The CDR3 length is 16 residues. The CDR3 nucleotides are TGTGCCAGCAGTTCGGGACAGGGCCTTAGCACAGATACGCAGTATTTT. Protein: CASSSGQGLSTDTQYF.

The chain carries TRBV30 and TRBJ2-6; 8 bases are shared with TRBD1. After removal of 7 bases from V and 0 bases from J, the junction contained 8 bases not matched to a gene. The CDR3 is made up of 16 amino acids. Germline V gene data show CDR1 as GTSNPN and CDR2 as SVGIG (reference sequence). This chain's CDR3 is CASTDRDSSGANVLTF. For the CDR3, the DNA is TGTGCCTCCACGGACAGGGATTCCTCTGGGGCCAACGTCCTGACTTTC.

On this clonotype itself: A much more abundant neighbour one base away suggests this may be a read error. J is TRBJ2-3 and V is TRBV11-3; maybe TRBD1 (5 bases). Trimming took off 5 bases at V and 3 bases at J, with 12 bases between the two ends. The CDR3 consists of 14 residues. Germline values: CDR1 SGHNT, CDR2 YENEEA. DNA of the CDR3: TGTGCCAGCAGCCCTCAGTCAGGGACAGATACGCAGTATTTT. Translated: CASSPQSGTDTQYF.

This clonotype was seen repeatedly, ten times or more. The chain combines TRBV19 with TRBJ2-5; TRBD1 aligns across 8 bases. The CDR3 consists of 14 residues. Per germline, CDR1 LNHDA and CDR2 SQIVND (reference sequence). V gave up 3 bases and J gave up 5 bases; unmatched junction bases: 5. The CDR3 nucleotides read TGTGCCAGTAGTATCGGCCAGGGGGCGGAGACCCAGTACTTC. This gives the protein CASSIGQGAETQYF.

The sample holds a few counts of this clonotype. V is TRBV5-6 and J is TRBJ2-1, with D possibly matching TRBD1 (5 bases). This CDR3 has 11 residues. Germline V gene data show CDR1 as SGHDT and CDR2 as YYEEEE. V lost 3 bases and J lost 10, with 8 bases in between. The CDR3 DNA follows: TGTGCCAGCAGCTCGACAGACGAGCAGTTCTTC. As protein: CASSSTDEQFF.

This clonotype appeared a few times. This chain joins TRBV30 and TRBJ1-6, with D tentatively TRBD1 (5 bases). Looked up from germline, CDR1 is GTSNPN and CDR2 is SVGIG (reference sequence). The V end was cut by 4 bases, the J end by 8 bases, with 15 bases between. The CDR3 is 14 amino acids. CDR3 residues: CAWTPATGDSPLHF. The CDR3 nucleotides are TGTGCCTGGACCCCCGCCACGGGGGATTCACCCCTCCACTTT.

The chain combines TRBV29-1 with TRBJ1-2, with 8 bases identical to TRBD1. The CDR3 has 12 residues. V gave up 3 bases and J gave up 7 bases; unmatched junction bases: 4. CDR1 is SQVTM and CDR2 is ANQGSEA in the germline V gene. CDR3 coding DNA: TGCAGCGTTGATCAGGGGGCGGGTGGCTACACCTTC. Protein sequence: CSVDQGAGGYTF.

In this sample, this clonotype turned up a few times. The chain employs TRBV2 and TRBJ2-1; D remains ambiguous. This CDR3 has 11 residues. CDR1 is SNHLY, CDR2 FYNNEI, per germline. V was pared by 8 bases and J by 3 bases, with 5 bases between. CDR3 loop: CASAVYNEQFF. The CDR3 DNA is TGTGCCAGCGCGGTCTACAATGAGCAGTTCTTC.

This clonotype showed up many times. The gene calls are TRBV12-3 or TRBV12-4 and TRBJ2-7; D is ambiguous. The CDR3 is 14 amino acids. Trimming removed 6 bases from V and 2 bases from J, with 14 bases in between. The CDR3 nucleotides are TGTGCCAGCAGCGAAATCGGAGTCACCTACGAGCAGTACTTC. This gives the protein CASSEIGVTYEQYF.

The V call is TRBV5-1, the J call TRBJ1-2; D ambiguous. V was pared by 7 bases and J by 8 bases, with 9 bases between. CDR1 and CDR2 (germline): SGHRS, YFSETQ. The CDR3 is 10 amino acids. The chain's CDR3 is CASDVSGYTF. The CDR3 DNA reads as TGCGCCAGCGACGTTTCGGGCTACACCTTC.